This TCR beta chain was profiled in a study of cytomegalovirus exposure and HLA in healthy donors. Study-wide results and caveats: Later work showed greater clonal expansion in HLA-associated TCR beta chains than in equally common others. There were a few CMV-associated chains whose specificity for CMV antigens was confirmed in vitro.

A multiplex PCR was run with 60 Vbeta primers and 13 Jbeta primers. This table comes from immunoSEQ multiplex PCR, and its TCRdb copy is limited to in-frame clones, with some not included. The sample records some 160,000 clones, less than 90% being singletons. Germline V gene data show CDR1 as MNHEY and CDR2 as SVGAGI. The CDR3 is 16 amino acids. The trim removed 1 base at V and 11 bases at J, leaving 14 bases unmatched. As for this clone: Antigen specificity is unknown.

The TCR was taken from a woman under 30 in good health and CMV-seronegative. The J gene is TRBJ1-1, the V gene TRBV6-5; 9 bases align to TRBD1. Sequences were obtained from PBMCs. CDR3 residues: CASSYFQIGTGLGAFF. CDR3 DNA: TGTGCCAGCAGTTACTTTCAGATCGGGACAGGGTTAGGGGCTTTCTTT.